The rows below give T cell receptor beta chains drawn from one sample of a study of OX40 agonist ivuxolimab in advanced cancers. Assay used: immunoSEQ multiplex PCR; TCRdb lists only in-frame clones, some missing. The sample lists fewer than 95,000 clones, approximately 79% seen once, with around 6.6% in the top ten. The sample consisted of CD4+ or CD8+ T cells sorted from blood, taken in a trial of the OX40 agonist ivuxolimab. These receptors originate from an adult with an advanced solid tumor such as melanoma, head and neck, liver or kidney cancer. The CDR3 runs from the conserved cysteine through the conserved F or W. Clone size is not always given. Where it is, it says once, few, many or a class for expanded clones.

J,size,V,CDR3
TRBJ1-6,NA,TRBV25-1,CASTGGKGDSPLHF
TRBJ2-3,NA,TRBV19,CASSSTRTSGTGADTQYF
TRBJ1-1,NA,TRBV7-9,CASSSSTGRDTEAFF
TRBJ2-3,NA,TRBV5-1,CASSSSPGTTDTQYF
TRBJ2-7,NA,TRBV18,CASSPTGDLYEQYF
TRBJ1-2,NA,TRBV5-1,CASSSGRDRGYGYTF
TRBJ1-4,few,TRBV7-9,CASQREPTNEKLFF
TRBJ2-7,medium-sized,TRBV5-3,CARSLVQNTYEQYF
TRBJ2-2,NA,TRBV27,CASSLGWGASTGELFF
TRBJ2-7,NA,TRBV27,CASSLYGMTSYEQYF
TRBJ1-2,NA,TRBV27,CASSGSPGNYGYTF
TRBJ2-1,NA,TRBV28,CASTTSGKYNEQFF
TRBJ2-1,NA,TRBV30,CAWSRQGNEQFF
TRBJ1-2,NA,TRBV20-1,CSSIYGGYTF
TRBJ2-3,NA,TRBV9,CASSAQVSSTDTQYF
TRBJ2-6,NA,TRBV19,CASSIAPRQAQSSGANVLTF
TRBJ2-1,NA,TRBV11-2,CASSTPTDAEQFF
TRBJ2-3,NA,TRBV4-3,CASSRQITSTDTQYF
TRBJ1-2,NA,TRBV6-6,CASSALGGYTF
TRBJ1-4,NA,TRBV4-2,CASSQTQGATNEKLFF
TRBJ2-5,NA,TRBV28,CASRGGAHKETQYF
TRBJ1-6,NA,TRBV5-1,CASSLGEWGSPLHF
TRBJ1-1,NA,TRBV19,CASSPQGNTEAFF
TRBJ1-1,NA,TRBV14,CASSHSDRATEAFF